Listed below are T cell receptor beta chains from one sample, sequenced in a study of OX40 agonist ivuxolimab in advanced cancers. Generated by immunoSEQ multiplex PCR, the TCRdb table keeps only in-frame clones and is missing some. The table lists fewer than 70,000 clones, 85% of them singletons. This specimen was CD4+ or CD8+ T cells sorted from blood, taken in a trial of the OX40 agonist ivuxolimab. The receptors were sampled from an adult with an advanced solid tumor such as melanoma, head and neck, liver or kidney cancer. Both conserved end residues are part of each CDR3. A D gene is named only where the DNA matches it firmly. Size is stated for part of the rows, as once, few or many counts, or as a class when the clone is expanded.

cdr3_aa: CASSPREGSGNRIEQFF
cdr3_nt: TGTGCCAGTAGTCCCCGGGAAGGTAGCGGAAACCGAATTGAGCAGTTCTTC
v_call: TRBV19
clone_size: -
d_call: -
j_call: TRBJ2-1

cdr3_aa: CASSSESGAGIDTQYF
cdr3_nt: TGTGCCAGCAGCTCGGAATCCGGGGCCGGAATAGATACGCAGTATTTT
v_call: TRBV11-3
clone_size: -
d_call: -
j_call: TRBJ2-3

cdr3_aa: CASSLFGGLTYNEQFF
cdr3_nt: TGTGCCAGCAGCTTATTCGGCGGCCTAACTTACAATGAGCAGTTCTTC
v_call: TRBV7-3
clone_size: -
d_call: -
j_call: TRBJ2-1

cdr3_aa: CASSLGGVSNQPQHF
cdr3_nt: TGTGCCAGCAGTTTGGGGGGGGTTAGCAATCAGCCCCAGCATTTT
v_call: TRBV28
clone_size: -
d_call: -
j_call: TRBJ1-5

cdr3_aa: CASSLIPGGNNEQFF
cdr3_nt: TGTGCCAGCAGCTTAATCCCAGGGGGGAACAATGAGCAGTTCTTC
v_call: TRBV7-3
clone_size: -
d_call: -
j_call: TRBJ2-1

cdr3_aa: CASSYGGQGTYNEQFF
cdr3_nt: TGTGCCAGCAGTTACGGGGGACAGGGCACCTACAATGAGCAGTTCTTC
v_call: TRBV6-5
clone_size: -
d_call: TRBD1
j_call: TRBJ2-1

cdr3_aa: CASSLGTANTGELFF
cdr3_nt: TGTGCCAGCAGCTTAGGGACAGCGAACACCGGGGAGCTGTTTTTT
v_call: TRBV7-2
clone_size: -
d_call: -
j_call: TRBJ2-2

cdr3_aa: CASSSTGTGESEQYF
cdr3_nt: TGTGCCAGCAGTTCGACCGGGACAGGGGAGAGCGAGCAGTACTTC
v_call: TRBV28
clone_size: -
d_call: TRBD1
j_call: TRBJ2-7

cdr3_aa: CASTRDRGGGELFF
cdr3_nt: TGTGCCAGCACCCGGGACAGGGGCGGCGGGGAGCTGTTTTTT
v_call: TRBV2
clone_size: -
d_call: TRBD1
j_call: TRBJ2-2

cdr3_aa: CASSAGREASEAFF
cdr3_nt: TGTGCCAGCAGTGCTGGCAGGGAGGCCTCTGAAGCTTTCTTT
v_call: TRBV6-4
clone_size: -
d_call: -
j_call: TRBJ1-1

cdr3_aa: CAISEIQDLGTEAFF
cdr3_nt: TGTGCCATCAGTGAGATTCAGGATTTAGGCACTGAAGCTTTCTTT
v_call: TRBV10-3
clone_size: -
d_call: -
j_call: TRBJ1-1

cdr3_aa: CASSPYGGPGYEQYF
cdr3_nt: TGTGCCAGCAGCCCCTACGGGGGGCCCGGTTATGAGCAGTACTTC
v_call: TRBV6-6
clone_size: once
d_call: -
j_call: TRBJ2-7

cdr3_aa: CASSPGWSSSYNEQFF
cdr3_nt: TGTGCCAGCTCACCAGGTTGGAGCAGCTCCTACAATGAGCAGTTCTTC
v_call: TRBV18
clone_size: once
d_call: -
j_call: TRBJ2-1

cdr3_aa: CASSLVRLEYQETQYF
cdr3_nt: TGTGCCAGCAGCTTAGTGAGGTTAGAGTACCAAGAGACCCAGTACTTC
v_call: TRBV7-6
clone_size: -
d_call: -
j_call: TRBJ2-5

cdr3_aa: CASSLGGGTRGYTF
cdr3_nt: TGTGCCAGCAGCCTCGGAGGGGGCACGCGGGGCTACACCTTC
v_call: TRBV14
clone_size: -
d_call: TRBD1
j_call: TRBJ1-2

cdr3_aa: CASSYRTGTNEKLFF
cdr3_nt: TGTGCCAGCAGTTACCGGACAGGTACTAATGAAAAACTGTTTTTT
v_call: TRBV6-6
clone_size: -
d_call: TRBD1
j_call: TRBJ1-4

cdr3_aa: CASSLRSDQEQFF
cdr3_nt: TGTGCCAGCAGCTTGAGGTCTGACCAGGAGCAGTTCTTC
v_call: TRBV7-3
clone_size: -
d_call: -
j_call: TRBJ2-1

cdr3_aa: CASSQTRGYNEQFF
cdr3_nt: TGCGCCAGCAGCCAAACGAGGGGTTACAATGAGCAGTTCTTC
v_call: TRBV4-3
clone_size: -
d_call: -
j_call: TRBJ2-1

cdr3_aa: CASSLDPASKADEQFF
cdr3_nt: TGTGCCAGCAGCTTAGATCCGGCTAGTAAAGCCGATGAGCAGTTCTTC
v_call: TRBV11-1
clone_size: -
d_call: -
j_call: TRBJ2-1

cdr3_aa: CASSPRGFGSYNEQFF
cdr3_nt: TGTGCCAGCAGCCCAAGAGGGTTTGGCTCCTACAATGAGCAGTTCTTC
v_call: TRBV27
clone_size: once
d_call: -
j_call: TRBJ2-1

cdr3_aa: CASSLDVNTEAFF
cdr3_nt: TGCGCCAGCAGCTTGGACGTGAACACTGAAGCTTTCTTT
v_call: TRBV5-1
clone_size: -
d_call: -
j_call: TRBJ1-1

cdr3_aa: CASSEGSTVGNQPQHF
cdr3_nt: TGTGCCAGCAGTGAAGGATCGACAGTGGGCAATCAGCCCCAGCATTTT
v_call: TRBV2
clone_size: -
d_call: -
j_call: TRBJ1-5

cdr3_aa: CASSAVSYEQYF
cdr3_nt: TGTGCCAGCAGTGCAGTCTCCTACGAGCAGTACTTC
v_call: TRBV2
clone_size: few
d_call: -
j_call: TRBJ2-7

cdr3_aa: CASSDGLAQETQYF
cdr3_nt: TGTGCCAGCAGTGACGGACTAGCCCAAGAGACCCAGTACTTC
v_call: TRBV6-1
clone_size: -
d_call: TRBD2
j_call: TRBJ2-5

cdr3_aa: CASSLGLYSNQPQHF
cdr3_nt: TGTGCCAGCAGCCTAGGACTGTATAGCAATCAGCCCCAGCATTTT
v_call: TRBV7-2
clone_size: -
d_call: -
j_call: TRBJ1-5

cdr3_aa: CASSLDIDSVQETQYF
cdr3_nt: TGTGCCAGCAGCTTGGATATCGATTCGGTACAAGAGACCCAGTACTTC
v_call: TRBV5-4
clone_size: -
d_call: -
j_call: TRBJ2-5

cdr3_aa: CASSQQAIMGTEAFF
cdr3_nt: TGTGCCAGTAGCCAACAAGCGATTATGGGCACTGAAGCTTTCTTT
v_call: TRBV19
clone_size: -
d_call: -
j_call: TRBJ1-1

cdr3_aa: CASSSLAGDGTGELFF
cdr3_nt: TGTGCCAGCAGTTCACTAGCGGGAGATGGGACCGGGGAGCTGTTTTTT
v_call: TRBV11-3
clone_size: -
d_call: TRBD2
j_call: TRBJ2-2

cdr3_aa: CSVEVAGGLNTGELFF
cdr3_nt: TGCAGCGTTGAGGTAGCGGGGGGATTGAACACCGGGGAGCTGTTTTTT
v_call: TRBV29-1
clone_size: -
d_call: TRBD2
j_call: TRBJ2-2

cdr3_aa: CASSLAPIGGGQPQHF
cdr3_nt: TGCGCCAGCAGCTTGGCACCCATAGGGGGCGGTCAGCCCCAGCATTTT
v_call: TRBV5-1
clone_size: once
d_call: TRBD1
j_call: TRBJ1-5

cdr3_aa: CASSWDRGQTNEKLFF
cdr3_nt: TGTGCCAGCAGCTGGGACAGGGGGCAAACTAATGAAAAACTGTTTTTT
v_call: TRBV7-9
clone_size: -
d_call: TRBD1
j_call: TRBJ1-4

cdr3_aa: CASSLERSIRGNTQYF
cdr3_nt: TGTGCCAGCAGCTTGGAACGCTCGATCAGGGGAAATACGCAGTATTTT
v_call: TRBV5-6
clone_size: -
d_call: -
j_call: TRBJ2-3

cdr3_aa: CASSPPTGRPSWTEAFF
cdr3_nt: TGTGCCAGCTCACCACCCACCGGACGCCCTTCATGGACTGAAGCTTTCTTT
v_call: TRBV18
clone_size: -
d_call: -
j_call: TRBJ1-1

cdr3_aa: CASSPDGGGDNEQFF
cdr3_nt: TGTGCCAGCTCACCCGACGGCGGGGGGGACAATGAGCAGTTCTTC
v_call: TRBV18
clone_size: -
d_call: TRBD2
j_call: TRBJ2-1

cdr3_aa: CASSPPLSGTYNEQFF
cdr3_nt: TGTGCCAGCTCACCACCATTATCCGGGACCTACAATGAGCAGTTCTTC
v_call: TRBV18
clone_size: -
d_call: -
j_call: TRBJ2-1

cdr3_aa: CASSPPTGELFF
cdr3_nt: TGTGCCAGCAGCCCTCCCACCGGGGAGCTGTTTTTT
v_call: TRBV9
clone_size: -
d_call: -
j_call: TRBJ2-2

cdr3_aa: CASSPPGTANEKLFF
cdr3_nt: TGTGCCAGCAGTCCTCCCGGGACAGCTAATGAAAAACTGTTTTTT
v_call: TRBV6-5
clone_size: -
d_call: TRBD1
j_call: TRBJ1-4

cdr3_aa: CASSEMLGGTYGYTF
cdr3_nt: TGTGCCAGCAGTGAAATGTTAGGAGGGACCTATGGCTACACCTTC
v_call: TRBV2
clone_size: once
d_call: -
j_call: TRBJ1-2

cdr3_aa: CASSTGTAANEQFF
cdr3_nt: TGTGCCAGCAGCACCGGGACAGCGGCCAATGAGCAGTTCTTC
v_call: TRBV7-3
clone_size: -
d_call: TRBD1
j_call: TRBJ2-1